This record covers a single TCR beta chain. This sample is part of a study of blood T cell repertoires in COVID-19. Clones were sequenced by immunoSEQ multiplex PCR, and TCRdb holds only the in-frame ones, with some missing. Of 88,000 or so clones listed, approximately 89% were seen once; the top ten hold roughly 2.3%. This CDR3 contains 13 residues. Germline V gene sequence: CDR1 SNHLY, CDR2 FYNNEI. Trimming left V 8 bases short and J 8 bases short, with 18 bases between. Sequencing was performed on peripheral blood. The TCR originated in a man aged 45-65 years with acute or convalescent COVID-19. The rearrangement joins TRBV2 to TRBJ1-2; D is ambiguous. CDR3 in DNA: TGTGCCAGCGGAAGTGGGCCCCTCTGGGGCTACACCTTC. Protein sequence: CASGSGPLWGYTF.